These 16 T cell receptor beta chains share one sample of origin, sequenced in a study of shared T cell receptors in the human thymus. The protocol was immunoSEQ multiplex PCR, while the TCRdb copy is restricted to in-frame clones and leaves out a portion. Found here are over 450,000 clones, 75% to 80% of them singletons; the top ten hold 0.013%. These data were also reused for a study on human thymus T cells.

Sequences were obtained from thymocytes. The origin of the receptors is a boy under two years old with a congenital heart defect.

The chain recombines TRBV4-3 with TRBJ2-1; 11 nucleotides match TRBD2. CDR1 is LGHNA, CDR2 YSLEER, per germline. The ends lost 3 bases at V and 7 bases at J; junction bases unmatched: 8. The CDR3 sequence is 16 residues long. CDR3 nucleotides: TGCGCCAGCAGCCACCTTAGACTAGCGGGAAGAAATGAGCAGTTCTTC. This encodes CASSHLRLAGRNEQFF.

This clone was detected only once. The chain uses TRBV21-1 and TRBJ1-2. TRBV21-1 is designated a pseudogene. The CDR3 loop spans 15 amino acids. CDR3 in DNA: TGTGCCAGCAGCAAAGCGCTGGAGGGTGGCTATGGCTACACCTTC. Protein product: CASSKALEGGYGYTF.

This clone was counted between two and nine times. The chain uses TRBV19 and TRBJ2-7, with TRBD1 identical over 11 bases. Trimming removed 5 bases from V and 1 base from J; junction bases left unmatched: 7. The CDR3 has 16 amino acids. The germline gives CDR1 LNHDA, CDR2 SQIVND (reference sequence). CDR3 protein: CASSPQDRGPSYEQYF. CDR3 in DNA: TGTGCCAGTAGTCCCCAGGACAGGGGGCCTTCCTACGAGCAGTACTTC.

The CDR3 reads CASSWGLAGAAPVYEQYF. In DNA, the CDR3 is TGTGCCAGCAGCTGGGGACTAGCGGGAGCGGCCCCGGTCTACGAGCAGTACTTC. The chain couples TRBV7-9 to TRBJ2-7; TRBD2 aligns across 14 bases. CDR1 and CDR2 from the germline V gene are SEHNR and FQNEAQ (reference sequence). The CDR3 is 18 amino acids. V was clipped by 4 bases and J by 3 bases; unmatched bases: 11.

The chain links TRBV5-1 to TRBJ2-1; a weak D match, TRBD2 (6 bases). V lost 0 bases, J lost 6 bases, and 22 bases lay in between. This CDR3 has 18 residues. The germline V gene has CDR1 SGHRS and CDR2 YFSETQ. CDR3 DNA sequence: TGCGCCAGCAGCTTGGCCATGGTCTCGGCTAGCGTCAGCAATGAGCAGTTCTTC. Amino acids: CASSLAMVSASVSNEQFF.

This clone turned up a few times. The chain combines TRBV19 with TRBJ2-1; 7 nucleotides match TRBD2. CDR3 length: 18 amino acids. The germline CDR1 and CDR2 sequences are LNHDA and SQIVND (reference sequence). Germline trimming cut 3 bases from V and 5 bases from J; bases unmatched to any gene: 16. The CDR3 protein is CASSIEGGRAGLNNEQFF. The CDR3 DNA is TGTGCCAGTAGTATCGAGGGCGGGAGAGCGGGCCTAAACAATGAGCAGTTCTTC.

V usage is TRBV28 and J usage is TRBJ2-3, with TRBD1 matching 7 bases. J lost 0 bases, V lost 4 bases, and 10 bases had no gene match. Germline values: CDR1 MDHEN, CDR2 SYDVKM. This CDR3 is built from 17 residues. For the CDR3, the DNA is TGTGCCAGCAGTTCCTCCTCGGACAGGTCTAGCACAGATACGCAGTATTTT. Protein sequence: CASSSSSDRSSTDTQYF.

This clone came up once. This rearrangement joins TRBV30 to TRBJ2-7, with 9 bases identical to TRBD2. In germline, CDR1 is GTSNPN, CDR2 SVGIG (reference sequence). This CDR3 contains 15 residues. J was trimmed by 4 bases and V by 0 bases; bases with no gene match: 7. The CDR3 protein is CAWSVLSGRLYEQYF. DNA of the CDR3: TGTGCCTGGAGTGTACTTAGCGGGAGATTGTACGAGCAGTACTTC.

This clone has just a few counts. The chain has TRBV4-2 and TRBJ2-2, with 9 bases lining up with TRBD2. With V trimmed by 2 bases and J by 5 bases, 6 bases remained unmatched. CDR1 LGHNA and CDR2 YNFKEQ come from the germline V gene. This CDR3 contains 16 residues. As DNA, the CDR3 is TGTGCCAGCAGCCAATCCGTGAGCGGGAGGACCGGGGAGCTGTTTTTT. This translates into CASSQSVSGRTGELFF.

V usage is TRBV6-5 and J usage is TRBJ2-1; TRBD1 aligns across 8 bases. The CDR3 has 13 residues. Per the germline V gene, CDR1 is MNHEY and CDR2 is SVGAGI. The ends lost 6 bases at V and 5 bases at J; junction bases unmatched: 3. As DNA, the CDR3 is TGTGCCAGCAGAGCGGACAGGGACAATGAGCAGTTCTTC. Protein product: CASRADRDNEQFF.

The chain recombines TRBV5-1 with TRBJ2-3; 7 nucleotides line up with TRBD1. This CDR3 contains 15 residues. With V trimmed by 6 bases and J by 2 bases, 9 bases remained unmatched. The germline CDR1 and CDR2 sequences are SGHRS and YFSETQ. In DNA, the CDR3 is TGCGCCAGCACCTTAGGACAGGCGGTCACAGATACGCAGTATTTT. Its protein product is CASTLGQAVTDTQYF.

This sequence joins TRBV15 and TRBJ1-2, with D perhaps TRBD1 (5 bases). The CDR3 contains 15 residues. Trimming pared 5 bases from V and 4 bases from J, leaving 17 bases between. Per the germline V gene, CDR1 is LNHNV and CDR2 is YYDKDF (reference sequence). The CDR3 coding sequence is TGTGCCACCAGCCCTTACCCCCTCGACAGCTATGGCTACACCTTC. Translating it yields CATSPYPLDSYGYTF. The whole variable domain, filled in from reference TRBV15 and TRBJ1-2, reads DAMVIQNPRYQVTQFGKPVTLSCSQTLNHNVMYWYQQKSSQAPKLLFHYYDKDFNNEADTPDNFQSRRPNTSFCFLDIRSPGLGDTAMYLCATSPYPLDSYGYTFGSGTRLTVV.

The chain has TRBV11-3 and TRBJ2-7, with 9 nucleotides matching TRBD1. Germline trimming cut 5 bases from V and 2 bases from J; bases unmatched to any gene: 7. CDR3 size: 15 residues. Looked up from germline, CDR1 is SGHNT and CDR2 is YENEEA. The CDR3: CASSTRQGGAYEQYF. The CDR3 DNA follows: TGTGCCAGCAGCACCCGACAGGGGGGGGCCTACGAGCAGTACTTC.

The chain combines TRBV2 with TRBJ1-2, with 10 bases identical to TRBD1. Germline-derived CDR1 and CDR2 are SNHLY and FYNNEI. V lost 5 bases, J lost 5 bases, and 23 bases stayed unmatched. The CDR3 has 20 amino acids. The CDR3 loop is CASSSLPLGQGNLSLYGYTF. CDR3 nucleotide sequence: TGTGCCAGCAGTTCTCTACCTCTGGGACAGGGGAACCTTTCATTGTATGGCTACACCTTC.

This chain links TRBV27 with TRBJ2-5; TRBD2 aligns across 11 bases. The CDR3 is 19 amino acids. Germline assignment: CDR1 MNHEY and CDR2 SMNVEV (reference sequence). Trimming removed 6 bases from V and 4 bases from J; junction bases left unmatched: 19. CDR3 DNA: TGTGCCAGCAGCCCTAAAGGGGCCCGACTAGCGGGAACGGGAGAGACCCAGTACTTC. This translates into CASSPKGARLAGTGETQYF.

The rearrangement joins TRBV18 to TRBJ1-5, with D unresolved. This CDR3 comprises 13 residues. Trimming pared 2 bases from V and 4 bases from J, leaving 6 bases between. Germline V gene lookup returns CDR1 KGHSH and CDR2 LQKENI. The CDR3 reads CASSPAGNQPQHF. The CDR3 region has the DNA TGTGCCAGCTCACCAGCCGGTAATCAGCCCCAGCATTTT.